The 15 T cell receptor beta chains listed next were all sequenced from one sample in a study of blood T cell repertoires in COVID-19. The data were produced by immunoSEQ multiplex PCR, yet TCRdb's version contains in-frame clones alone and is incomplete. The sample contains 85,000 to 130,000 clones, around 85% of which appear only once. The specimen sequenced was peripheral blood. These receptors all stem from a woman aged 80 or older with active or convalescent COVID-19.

The CDR3 is CASSYWDRVQETQYF. CDR3 nucleotide sequence: TGTGCCAGCAGCTACTGGGACAGAGTCCAAGAGACCCAGTACTTC. The rearrangement links TRBV5-6 to TRBJ2-5; TRBD1 matches 7 bases. Looked up from germline, CDR1 is SGHDT and CDR2 is YYEEEE. This CDR3 contains 15 residues. Trimming removed 3 bases from V and 1 base from J; junction bases left unmatched: 6.

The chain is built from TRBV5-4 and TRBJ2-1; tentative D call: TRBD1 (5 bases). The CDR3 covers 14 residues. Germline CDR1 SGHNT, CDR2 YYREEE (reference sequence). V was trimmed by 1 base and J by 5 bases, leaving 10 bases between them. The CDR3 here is CASSLSRRDNEQFF. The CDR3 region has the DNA TGTGCCAGCAGCTTGTCGCGCAGGGACAATGAGCAGTTCTTC.

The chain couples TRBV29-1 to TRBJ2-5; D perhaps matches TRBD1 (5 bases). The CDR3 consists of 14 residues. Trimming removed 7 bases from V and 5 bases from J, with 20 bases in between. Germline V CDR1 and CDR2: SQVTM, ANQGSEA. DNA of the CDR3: TGCAGCGCCCGTCGCACAGGAGTTATGGAGACCCAGTACTTC. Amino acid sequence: CSARRTGVMETQYF. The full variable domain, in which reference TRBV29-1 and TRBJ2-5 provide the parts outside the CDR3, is SAVISQKPSRDICQRGTSLTIQCQVDSQVTMMFWYRQQPGQSLTLIATANQGSEATYESGFVIDKFPISRPNLTFSTLTVSNMSPEDSSIYLCSARRTGVMETQYFGPGTRLLVL.

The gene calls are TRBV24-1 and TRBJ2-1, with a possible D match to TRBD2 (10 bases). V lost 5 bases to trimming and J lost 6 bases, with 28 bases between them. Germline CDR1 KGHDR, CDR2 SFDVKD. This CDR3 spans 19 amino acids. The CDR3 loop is CATSVETGGLAGVRNEQFF. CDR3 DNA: TGTGCCACCAGTGTAGAGACAGGGGGTCTAGCGGGAGTTCGCAATGAGCAGTTCTTC.

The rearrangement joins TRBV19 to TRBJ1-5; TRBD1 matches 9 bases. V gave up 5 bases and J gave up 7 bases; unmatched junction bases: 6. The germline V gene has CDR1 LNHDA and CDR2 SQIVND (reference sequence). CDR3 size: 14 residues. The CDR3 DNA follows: TGTGCCAGTAGTCAGGACAGGGGCTGGCAGCCCCAGCATTTT. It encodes CASSQDRGWQPQHF.

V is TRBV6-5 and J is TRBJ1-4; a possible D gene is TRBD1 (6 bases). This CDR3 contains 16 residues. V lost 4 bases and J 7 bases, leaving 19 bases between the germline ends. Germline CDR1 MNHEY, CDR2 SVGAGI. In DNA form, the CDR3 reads TGTGCCAGCAGTTCAACAGGGACTAGGGTTTCTGAAAAACTGTTTTTT. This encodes CASSSTGTRVSEKLFF.

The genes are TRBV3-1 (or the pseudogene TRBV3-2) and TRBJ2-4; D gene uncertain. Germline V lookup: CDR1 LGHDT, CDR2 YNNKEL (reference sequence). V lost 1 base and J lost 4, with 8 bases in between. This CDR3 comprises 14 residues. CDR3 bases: TGTGCCAGCAGCCAAGGCATACTAAAAAACATTCAGTACTTC. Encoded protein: CASSQGILKNIQYF.

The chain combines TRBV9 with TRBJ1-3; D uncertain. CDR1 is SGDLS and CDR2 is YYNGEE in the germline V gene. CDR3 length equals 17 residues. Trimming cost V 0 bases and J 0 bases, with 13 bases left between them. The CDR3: CASSVAPPAASGNTIYF. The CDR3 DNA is TGTGCCAGCAGCGTAGCTCCCCCGGCGGCCTCTGGAAACACCATATATTTT.

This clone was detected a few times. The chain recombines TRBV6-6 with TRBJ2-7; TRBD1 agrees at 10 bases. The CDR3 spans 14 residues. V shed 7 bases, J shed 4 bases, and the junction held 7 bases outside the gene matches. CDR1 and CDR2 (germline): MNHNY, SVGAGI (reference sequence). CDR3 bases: TGTGCCAGCACCGAGGGACAGGGGCGTTACGAGCAGTACTTC. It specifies CASTEGQGRYEQYF.

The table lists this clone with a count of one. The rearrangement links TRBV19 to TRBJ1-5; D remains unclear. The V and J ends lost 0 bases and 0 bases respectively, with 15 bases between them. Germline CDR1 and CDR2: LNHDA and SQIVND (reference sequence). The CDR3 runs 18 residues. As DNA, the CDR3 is TGTGCCAGTAGTATAGACCGCATCGGAGCTTATAGCAATCAGCCCCAGCATTTT. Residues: CASSIDRIGAYSNQPQHF.

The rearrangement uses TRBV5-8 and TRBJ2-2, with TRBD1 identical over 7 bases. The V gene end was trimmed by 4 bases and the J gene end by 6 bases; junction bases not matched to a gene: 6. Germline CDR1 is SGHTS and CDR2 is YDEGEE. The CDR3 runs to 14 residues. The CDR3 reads CASSKGQSAGELFF. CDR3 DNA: TGTGCCAGCAGCAAGGGACAGTCTGCCGGGGAGCTGTTTTTT.

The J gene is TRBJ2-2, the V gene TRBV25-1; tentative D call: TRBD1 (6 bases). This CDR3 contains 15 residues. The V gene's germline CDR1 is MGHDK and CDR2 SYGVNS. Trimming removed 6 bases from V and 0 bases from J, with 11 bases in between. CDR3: CASSAGQTNTGELFF. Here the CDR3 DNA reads TGTGCCAGCAGCGCCGGACAGACGAACACCGGGGAGCTGTTTTTT. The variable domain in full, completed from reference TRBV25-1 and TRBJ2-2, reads EADIYQTPRYLVIGTGKKITLECSQTMGHDKMYWYQQDPGMELHLIHYSYGVNSTEKGDLSSESTVSRIRTEHFPLTLESARPSHTSQYLCASSAGQTNTGELFFGEGSRLTVL.

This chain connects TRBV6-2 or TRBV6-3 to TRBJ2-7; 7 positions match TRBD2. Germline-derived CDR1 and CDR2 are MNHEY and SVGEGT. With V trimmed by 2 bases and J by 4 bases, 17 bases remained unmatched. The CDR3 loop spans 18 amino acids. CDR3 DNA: TGTGCCAGCAGTTACCGCACGAGGGAGGGAACTACGGAATACGAGCAGTACTTC. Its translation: CASSYRTREGTTEYEQYF.

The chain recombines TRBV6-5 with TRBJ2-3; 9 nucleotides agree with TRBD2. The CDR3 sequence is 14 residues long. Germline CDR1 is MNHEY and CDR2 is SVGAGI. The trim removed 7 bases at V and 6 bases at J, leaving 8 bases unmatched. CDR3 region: CASNGGGAGDTQYF. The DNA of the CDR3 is TGTGCCAGCAATGGCGGGGGGGCAGGCGATACGCAGTATTTT.

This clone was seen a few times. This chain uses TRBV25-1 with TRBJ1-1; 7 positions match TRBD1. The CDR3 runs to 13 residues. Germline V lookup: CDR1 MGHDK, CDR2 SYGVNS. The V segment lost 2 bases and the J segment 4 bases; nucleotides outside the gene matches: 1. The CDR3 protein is CASSEPGGTEAFF. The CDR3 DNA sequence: TGTGCCAGCAGTGAACCAGGGGGCACTGAAGCTTTCTTT.